A selection of T cell receptor beta chains follows, all from one sample in a study of OX40 agonist ivuxolimab in advanced cancers. TCRdb keeps only in-frame clones here, not all; method: immunoSEQ multiplex PCR. The sample contains about 77,000 clones, more than 75% of which appear only once. This material consisted of CD4+ or CD8+ T cells sorted from blood, taken in a trial of the OX40 agonist ivuxolimab. These receptor sequences come from an adult with an advanced solid tumor such as melanoma, head and neck, liver or kidney cancer. Both conserved end residues are part of each CDR3. The D gene is left open where the match is weak. Clone size, where shown, is once, few, many, or a class for clones that have expanded.

size	V	D	J	CDR3	DNA
few	TRBV7-9	TRBD2	TRBJ2-2	CASSDTGTSVFMNTGELFF	TGTGCCAGCAGCGATACCGGGACTAGCGTCTTTATGAACACCGGGGAGCTGTTTTTT
NA	TRBV21-1	NA	TRBJ2-1	CASSKERQGPYNEQFF	TGTGCCAGCAGCAAAGAACGACAGGGGCCTTACAATGAGCAGTTCTTC
NA	TRBV7-3	NA	TRBJ2-4	CASSLGPTENIQYF	TGTGCCAGCAGCTTGGGCCCTACCGAAAACATTCAGTACTTC
NA	TRBV2	NA	TRBJ1-1	CASSARRGSNTEAFF	TGTGCCAGCAGTGCTCGACGGGGCTCGAACACTGAAGCTTTCTTT
NA	TRBV6-1	NA	TRBJ1-5	CASSELGGADQPQHF	TGTGCCAGCAGTGAATTGGGGGGCGCGGATCAGCCCCAGCATTTT
few	TRBV10-1	TRBD1	TRBJ2-1	CASSEGQGARNEQFF	TGCGCCAGCAGTGAGGGACAGGGGGCGCGGAATGAGCAGTTCTTC
NA	TRBV2	NA	TRBJ1-1	CASASGVPEAFF	TGTGCCAGCGCATCGGGGGTACCTGAAGCTTTCTTT
NA	TRBV5-1	TRBD1	TRBJ2-7	CASKRQGTYEQYF	TGCGCCAGCAAGAGACAGGGAACGTACGAGCAGTACTTC
NA	TRBV5-1	NA	TRBJ2-5	CASSLGTGTQYF	TGCGCCAGCAGCTTGGGGACGGGTACCCAGTACTTC
NA	TRBV10-3	TRBD1	TRBJ1-5	CATRPGQGGHDNQPQHF	TGTGCCACCCGGCCGGGACAGGGAGGACATGACAATCAGCCCCAGCATTTT
NA	TRBV6-5	NA	TRBJ2-2	CASRAGFTGELFF	TGTGCCAGCAGGGCAGGGTTCACCGGGGAGCTGTTTTTT
NA	TRBV5-4	NA	TRBJ1-1	CASSLVGVRNTEAFF	TGTGCCAGCAGCTTGGTTGGCGTTAGGAACACTGAAGCTTTCTTT
NA	TRBV12-5	TRBD1	TRBJ1-1	CASAPRGPGSTEAFF	TGTGCTAGTGCCCCGAGGGGGCCGGGGAGCACTGAAGCTTTCTTT
NA	TRBV9	TRBD1	TRBJ1-3	CASSGWTGRNLGSGNTIYF	TGTGCCAGCAGCGGATGGACAGGGAGGAATCTTGGCTCTGGAAACACCATATATTTT
once	TRBV2	NA	TRBJ1-4	CAGAGDAYEKLFF	TGTGCCGGCGCAGGGGATGCCTATGAAAAACTGTTTTTT
medium-sized	TRBV19	NA	TRBJ2-7	CASRQAVVSGEQYF	TGTGCCAGTAGACAAGCGGTCGTCTCCGGGGAGCAGTACTTC
NA	TRBV28	TRBD2	TRBJ2-5	CASRKSGGETQYF	TGTGCCAGCAGGAAAAGCGGGGGAGAGACCCAGTACTTC
NA	TRBV5-6	NA	TRBJ2-4	CASSLGRPNIQYF	TGTGCCAGCAGCTTGGGAAGACCAAACATTCAGTACTTC
NA	TRBV4-2	TRBD1	TRBJ2-4	CASSLLITGTGVPPIAKNIQYF	TGTGCCAGCAGCCTACTCATAACCGGGACAGGGGTCCCCCCGATAGCCAAAAACATTCAGTACTTC
NA	TRBV5-6	TRBD2	TRBJ2-1	CASSLAGAYNEQFF	TGTGCCAGCAGCTTAGCGGGGGCCTACAATGAGCAGTTCTTC
NA	TRBV5-4	TRBD1	TRBJ2-5	CASSQDRGRQETQYF	TGTGCCAGCAGCCAAGACAGGGGGCGTCAAGAGACCCAGTACTTC
NA	TRBV27	NA	TRBJ1-1	CASSFLGTEAFF	TGTGCCAGCAGTTTTTTGGGCACTGAAGCTTTCTTT
NA	TRBV29-1	TRBD2	TRBJ2-1	CSVRGGLNEQFF	TGCAGCGTTCGGGGGGGCCTCAATGAGCAGTTCTTC
NA	TRBV7-9	TRBD2	TRBJ2-2	CASSRGLAGVTPGTGELFF	TGTGCCAGCAGCCGGGGACTAGCGGGGGTAACACCGGGTACCGGGGAGCTGTTTTTT
NA	TRBV5-4	NA	TRBJ1-1	CASHRDGGTEAFF	TGTGCCAGCCACAGGGATGGGGGCACTGAAGCTTTCTTT